A selection of T cell receptor beta chains follows, all from one sample in a study of blood T cell repertoires in COVID-19. Here immunoSEQ multiplex PCR was the method, and the copy in TCRdb shows in-frame clones only, minus some. This sample has roughly 20,000 clones; over 80% occur once, and the top ten carry roughly 8.7%. The sample was peripheral blood. These TCRs come from a human donor in a cohort sampled during active COVID-19. The donor label of this sample is uncertain. The CDR3 runs from the conserved cysteine through the conserved F or W.

cdr3_aa j_call v_call
CASSEWGDYNEQFF TRBJ2-1 TRBV25-1
CASKQSPGAGRETQYF TRBJ2-5 TRBV19
CASSEVRASGTGVQPQHF TRBJ1-5 TRBV4-1
CATLAGNSYEQYF TRBJ2-7 TRBV28
CASSADLDYGYTF TRBJ1-2 TRBV9
CASSEGGQGYYNEQFF TRBJ2-1 TRBV6-1
CSGGDQRTQYF TRBJ2-5 TRBV20-1
CASSRTAEGTQYF TRBJ2-3 TRBV10-1
CASSPDPTSYEQYF TRBJ2-7 TRBV5-6
CATSAGGGYSYEQYF TRBJ2-7 TRBV24-1
CASSLAGLNTEAFF TRBJ1-1 TRBV27
CASSLGTSGDEQFF TRBJ2-1 TRBV5-4
CAIHSSSGGINEQFF TRBJ2-1 TRBV10-3
CASSIEYANEKLFF TRBJ1-4 TRBV19
CASSRLILAGGLSDTQYF TRBJ2-3 TRBV5-1
CASTGTSGNRLYNEQFF TRBJ2-1 TRBV19
CASSQAGIDEKLFF TRBJ1-4 TRBV3-1/TRBV3-2
CSVGDRAGTEAFF TRBJ1-1 TRBV29-1
CASSTGTSEETQYF TRBJ2-5 TRBV5-1
CASTPGNYGYTF TRBJ1-2 TRBV2
CASTLRKRQETQYF TRBJ2-5 TRBV13
CSTPTGGSTDTQYF TRBJ2-3 TRBV29-1
CASSSPGQYGYTF TRBJ1-2 TRBV11-2
CASSSAGLRRELFF TRBJ2-2 TRBV7-3
CASSENPGSYTEAFF TRBJ1-1 TRBV10-2
CASSSEPGTAYNEQFF TRBJ2-1 TRBV5-1
CASSVEAENTEAFF TRBJ1-1 TRBV9
CASSQGWQFTEAFF TRBJ1-1 TRBV14
CASSDRTSRYTGELFF TRBJ2-2 TRBV9
CASSHGGRENNYGYTF TRBJ1-2 TRBV23-1
CASSLSTLQRGSSGANVLTF TRBJ2-6 TRBV27
CASSRQGGKTGELFF TRBJ2-2 TRBV3-1/TRBV3-2
CASKAGAVNTEAFF TRBJ1-1 TRBV6-5
CASSLSGGSEAFF TRBJ1-1 TRBV27
CATSDPSGTDTGELFF TRBJ2-2 TRBV24-1
CAWSAIAGGRLYNEQFF TRBJ2-1 TRBV30
CASGTRDYGYTF TRBJ1-2 TRBV5-4
CASRVTGGNQPQHF TRBJ1-5 TRBV28
CASSLLQALDGNVLTF TRBJ2-6 TRBV27
CASSEPPTSGIGYEQYF TRBJ2-7 TRBV25-1
CASSEEQNSPLHF TRBJ1-6 TRBV2
CASSQVLAGSADTQYF TRBJ2-3 TRBV4-2
CASSTGTGRSGAGYTF TRBJ1-2 TRBV19
CATSREDSSGNTIYF TRBJ1-3 TRBV15
CASTPRASASYEQYF TRBJ2-7 TRBV7-6
CASGPGTAYEQYF TRBJ2-7 TRBV5-1
CASSPGRGGTGELFF TRBJ2-2 TRBV7-8
CASSIKRGGEQFF TRBJ2-1 TRBV9
CASSLGQSSYEQYF TRBJ2-7 TRBV11-3
CASSFAAGNNEQFF TRBJ2-1 TRBV7-3
CAISERGDTEAFF TRBJ1-1 TRBV10-3
CSVQRDTETQYF TRBJ2-5 TRBV29-1
CASSQRTSGRLADTQYF TRBJ2-3 TRBV19
CASSQSGTSGSGSTDTQYF TRBJ2-3 TRBV4-2
CSVTTSGSTDTQYF TRBJ2-3 TRBV29-1
CASSPTGQQNTDTQYF TRBJ2-3 TRBV7-9
CSASRTGPISYEQYF TRBJ2-7 TRBV20-1
CASSQGGYFSDTQYF TRBJ2-3 TRBV3-1/TRBV3-2
CASSLNRGVFAEAFF TRBJ1-1 TRBV28
CASSLQETQYF TRBJ2-5 TRBV28